These 16 T cell receptor beta chains share one sample of origin, sequenced in a study of blood T cell repertoires in COVID-19. The repertoire was sequenced with immunoSEQ multiplex PCR; TCRdb's copy has only in-frame clones and lacks some. The profile shows 120,000 or so clones, about 85% of them singletons. The sequenced sample consisted of peripheral blood. The receptors here all came from an elderly man with active or convalescent COVID-19.

V gene TRBV9 combines with J gene TRBJ2-2; 7 bases align to TRBD1. The germline gives CDR1 SGDLS, CDR2 YYNGEE. The trim removed 3 bases at V and 0 bases at J, leaving 8 bases unmatched. CDR3 length: 17 amino acids. This CDR3 reads CASSGPSGQTNTGELFF. Here the CDR3 DNA reads TGTGCCAGCAGCGGACCCTCGGGACAGACGAACACCGGGGAGCTGTTTTTT. Full variable domain (remainder filled in from reference TRBV9 and TRBJ2-2): DSGVTQTPKHLITATGQRVTLRCSPRSGDLSVYWYQQSLDQGLQFLIQYYNGEERAKGNILERFSAQQFPDLHSELNLSSLELGDSALYFCASSGPSGQTNTGELFFGEGSRLTVL.

The chain couples TRBV7-9 to TRBJ2-3, with TRBD1 identical over 7 bases. Germline V gene data show CDR1 as SEHNR and CDR2 as FQNEAQ (reference sequence). The V segment lost 5 bases and the J segment 4 bases; nucleotides outside the gene matches: 6. There are 14 residues in the CDR3. The CDR3 region has the DNA TGTGCCAGCAGCCTGGGACAGACCTCAGATACGCAGTATTTT. It specifies CASSLGQTSDTQYF.

The chain is built from TRBV12-1 and TRBJ1-3; whether TRBD1, the table's D call, matches the DNA was not checked. TRBV12-1 counts as a pseudogene. CDR3 size: 16 residues. In nucleotides, the CDR3 is TGTGCCAGCAGCTTATCGCTAGGGACAGAGCGAAACACCATATATTTT. Protein sequence: CASSLSLGTERNTIYF.

This chain joins TRBV19 and TRBJ1-4, with TRBD1 identical over 9 bases. CDR1 LNHDA and CDR2 SQIVND come from the germline V gene (reference sequence). The CDR3 has 16 amino acids. V was pared by 6 bases and J by 7 bases, with 12 bases of the junction left unmatched. As DNA, the CDR3 is TGTGCCAGTAGCATGAGATATACAGGGGGCGGTGAAAAACTGTTTTTT. Protein product: CASSMRYTGGGEKLFF.

V and J are TRBV3-1 (or the pseudogene TRBV3-2) and TRBJ2-7; unclear D gene. From germline, CDR1 is LGHDT and CDR2 YNNKEL (reference sequence). With 0 bases removed from V and 0 bases from J, the gap between germline ends came to 6 bases. The CDR3 is 14 amino acids. In DNA, the CDR3 is TGTGCCAGCAGCCAAGACAGACACTCCTACGAGCAGTACTTC. It yields the protein CASSQDRHSYEQYF.

The gene calls are TRBV7-3 and TRBJ1-2; TRBD1 might be the D (5 bases). Between the trimmed V and J ends, which lost 5 bases and 2 bases, there was a span of 18 bases. The CDR3 has 16 amino acids. Germline V CDR1 and CDR2: SGHTA, FQGTGA. CDR3 sequence reads: CASSIMGGAGNYGYTF. The CDR3 coding sequence is TGTGCCAGCAGCATAATGGGAGGGGCGGGGAACTATGGCTACACCTTC.

The chain links TRBV4-3 to TRBJ1-3; D is possibly TRBD1 (5 bases). Germline CDR1 reads LGHNA; CDR2 reads YSLEER. There are 17 residues in the CDR3. The V gene lost 3 bases and the J gene lost 2 bases, with 17 bases spanning the gap. The CDR3 here is CASSQASRGAAGNTIYF. For the CDR3, the DNA is TGCGCCAGCAGCCAGGCCTCACGTGGGGCCGCTGGAAACACCATATATTTT.

This sequence joins TRBV6-5 and TRBJ2-1; 13 nucleotides line up with TRBD2. The CDR3 runs to 15 residues. Trimming took 7 bases from V and 6 from J; bases not matched to a gene: 6. Germline CDR1 and CDR2: MNHEY and SVGAGI. Here the CDR3 reads CASKHTSGRANEQFF. The CDR3 bases are TGTGCCAGCAAACACACTAGCGGGAGGGCCAATGAGCAGTTCTTC.

The gene calls are TRBV21-1 and TRBJ1-1; no check of the table's D call, TRBD1, against the DNA was made. TRBV21-1 is deemed a pseudogene. The CDR3 covers 16 residues. The DNA of the CDR3 is TGTGCCAGCAGCAAGGGGACAGGGGTTTTGGACACTGAAGCTTTCTTT. Its protein product is CASSKGTGVLDTEAFF.

This clone was seen a few times. The chain couples TRBV7-6 to TRBJ2-3, with unresolved D. This CDR3 has 15 residues. CDR1 and CDR2 (germline): SGHVS, FNYEAQ. V lost 3 bases, J lost 5 bases, and 15 bases lay in between. The CDR3 region has the DNA TGTGCCAGCAGCTTTAGTGCACCCCCAGGAGATACGCAGTATTTT. This codes for CASSFSAPPGDTQYF.

This chain uses TRBV11-2 with TRBJ2-3; D is possibly TRBD2 (6 bases). Germline V CDR1 and CDR2: SGHAT, FQNNGV. V was clipped by 1 base and J by 6 bases, with 17 bases between them. This CDR3 contains 16 residues. The CDR3 DNA reads TGTGCCAGCAGCTTAGCCCCGGGACTTAAGACGGATACGCAGTATTTT. Amino acids: CASSLAPGLKTDTQYF.

The V gene is TRBV18, the J gene TRBJ1-2; no firm D call. The CDR3 is made up of 12 amino acids. Per the germline V gene, CDR1 is KGHSH and CDR2 is LQKENI. V was cut by 2 bases and J by 6 bases, with 7 bases left in between. The CDR3 nucleotides are TGTGCCAGCTCACCATACGGAGATGGCTACACCTTC. Amino acids: CASSPYGDGYTF.

The rearrangement joins TRBV5-5 to TRBJ2-7; D is perhaps TRBD1 (6 bases). Germline CDR1 SGHKS, CDR2 YYEKEE (reference sequence). The V gene lost 4 bases and the J gene lost 4 bases, with 12 bases spanning the gap. The CDR3 is 13 amino acids. This CDR3 reads CASSAQGFYEQYF. CDR3 sequence (DNA): TGTGCCAGCAGCGCACAGGGTTTTTACGAGCAGTACTTC.

V gene TRBV28 combines with J gene TRBJ2-1; 10 nucleotides agree with TRBD2. Trimming took 9 bases from V and 9 from J; bases not matched to a gene: 17. Germline CDR1 and CDR2: MDHEN and SYDVKM. The CDR3 is 16 residues long. The CDR3 reads CASRLAGVIVRSEQFF. CDR3 in DNA: TGTGCCAGTCGGCTAGCGGGAGTTATCGTTCGCAGTGAGCAGTTCTTC.

The genes are TRBV9 and TRBJ2-1; possibly TRBD2 for D (5 bases). V dropped 1 base and J dropped 0 bases, with 8 bases sitting between them. This CDR3 region has 15 residues. Germline CDR1 is SGDLS and CDR2 is YYNGEE. The CDR3, as DNA: TGTGCCAGCAGCGTATGGGAGAACTCCTACAATGAGCAGTTCTTC. This translates into CASSVWENSYNEQFF.

The chain is built from TRBV25-1 and TRBJ2-3, with 8 bases lining up with TRBD1. Germline V lookup: CDR1 MGHDK, CDR2 SYGVNS. The CDR3 length is 13 residues. The V segment lost 10 bases and the J segment 0 bases; nucleotides outside the gene matches: 3. The CDR3 spells CATQGASTDTQYF. As DNA, the CDR3 is TGTGCCACCCAGGGGGCGAGCACAGATACGCAGTATTTT.